This T cell receptor beta chain stems from a study of T-cell reconstitution after alpha-beta-depleted transplantation in children. There are many counts of this clonotype. Its antigen is still unknown. During its preparation, the TCRbeta library received unique molecular identifiers. TCRdb called the PCR reads again in MiXCR, with one record for every CDR3 protein. The sample has hundreds of thousands of distinct CDR3 sequences, about 16% seen once. General study points: At around two months after transplant, the alpha-beta T cells were reportedly derived from several hundred expanded clones that came from non-depleted graft cells. The main origin of T-cell counts and diversity one year after transplant was newly produced T cells. Diversity of TCRbeta at day 60 was high in some patients, arising from surviving recipient T cells and thymic progenitors.

Per germline, CDR1 DFQATT and CDR2 SNEGSKA (reference sequence). After removal of 6 bases from V and 4 bases from J, the junction contained 10 bases not matched to a gene. This CDR3 has 15 residues. This sample comprised PBMCs, mostly from graft donor cells, obtained 360 days after TCRalphabeta/CD19-depleted stem cell transplant. This TCR came from a boy younger than two who had a stem cell transplant for Wiskott-Aldrich syndrome, so the T cells may come from the graft donor. The chain is built from TRBV20-1 and TRBJ1-2; 11 positions agree with TRBD1. The CDR3 protein is CSALGQGATGYGYTF. The CDR3 DNA is TGCAGTGCCCTCGGACAGGGGGCGACGGGCTATGGCTACACCTTC.